A single sample gave rise to the 3 T cell receptor beta chains below, sequenced in a study of T cells and Merkel cell carcinoma outcomes. The protocol was immunoSEQ multiplex PCR, while the TCRdb copy is restricted to in-frame clones and leaves out a portion. The sample carries some 19,000 clones, 82% recorded once. Sequencing was performed on tumor tissue from Merkel cell carcinoma. The receptors stem from a human donor with Merkel cell carcinoma.

This clone was detected only a few times. The junction departs from the called germline gene at one end, perhaps through a read error. The chain uses TRBV4-2 and TRBJ1-3; no definite D call. CDR3 length: 14 amino acids. Germline CDR1 reads LGHNA; CDR2 reads YNFKEQ. The CDR3 bases are TGTGTCAGCAGCCAAGATCGGAAGGGAAACACCATATATTTT. This encodes CVSSQDRKGNTIYF.

J is TRBJ1-6 and V is TRBV6-5; D remains unclear. With 7 bases removed from V and 7 bases from J, the gap between germline ends came to 17 bases. Germline V gene data show CDR1 as MNHEY and CDR2 as SVGAGI. The CDR3 totals 15 residues. The CDR3 coding sequence is TGTGCCAGCAACGGGCAGGCCCGGGCAAATTCACCCCTCCACTTT. Translation gives CASNGQARANSPLHF.

The rearrangement uses TRBV11-1 and TRBJ1-3; D gene uncertain. CDR3 size: 13 residues. Germline V gene sequence: CDR1 SGHAT, CDR2 FQDESV (reference sequence). V lost 5 bases to trimming and J lost 0 bases, with 5 bases between them. The CDR3 loop is CASSHTSGNTIYF. The CDR3 DNA reads as TGTGCCAGCAGCCACACCTCTGGAAACACCATATATTTT.